This TCR beta chain is from a study of blood T cell repertoires in COVID-19. Background on the study: Specimens from acute and convalescent COVID-19 originated in the United States, Italy and Spain. In each case, the material was cDNA or gDNA derived from T cells, B-cell-depleted T cells, or PBMCs.

Per the study methods: Amplification of reference gene primers provided the estimated nucleated cell counts. TCRdb keeps only in-frame clones here, not all; method: immunoSEQ multiplex PCR. V, J and clone size were drawn from that table, and D and trimming were deduced from the DNA. Here the sample spans about 140,000 clones, 86% being singletons. The CDR3 is made up of 14 amino acids. The germline V and J ends were trimmed by 0 bases and 10 bases, with 12 bases remaining between them. From germline, CDR1 is LNHNV and CDR2 YYDKDF (reference sequence). The sequence was obtained from an older woman with acute or convalescent COVID-19. Sequencing was performed on peripheral blood. The chain carries TRBV15 and TRBJ1-4; tentatively, D is TRBD1 (5 bases). As DNA, the CDR3 is TGTGCCACCAGCAGAGATTCGACCGGGGGAAAACTGTTTTTT. Its protein is CATSRDSTGGKLFF. The whole variable domain, remainder taken from reference TRBV15 and TRBJ1-4, is DAMVIQNPRYQVTQFGKPVTLSCSQTLNHNVMYWYQQKSSQAPKLLFHYYDKDFNNEADTPDNFQSRRPNTSFCFLDIRSPGLGDTAMYLCATSRDSTGGKLFFGSGTQLSVL.